This T cell receptor (beta chain) was documented in a study of shared clonotypes between healthy human individuals. Concerning this clone: Its specificity is not known.

Regarding the study as a whole: With a handful of donors compared, 4% to 5% of naive CD4 clonotypes were shared.

Naivety among CD8 cells was defined by CD45RO negativity and positive CCR7 selection, thereby excluding terminally differentiated effector memory CD45RA+ cells. Free of recent acute infections or vaccinations, the donors were healthy HIV-negative adults. Germline-derived CDR1 and CDR2 are MNHEY and SMNVEV (reference sequence). The CDR3 is 18 amino acids. The V gene end was trimmed by 1 base and the J gene end by 0 bases; junction bases not matched to a gene: 8. Deep level was the assay's run setting. As handled by the study authors: ImmunoSEQ sequences covered only the junction and lacked quality scores; filtering therefore differed. Method: immunoSEQ multiplex PCR; TCRdb's copy keeps in-frame clones and lacks some. V and J calls and clone size follow that table, whereas D and trimming were derived from the DNA. The sample includes around 2.1 million clones, just over 90% of them seen just once.

The sample consisted of naive CD8+ T cells from PBMCs. This receptor was obtained from a young man in good health. Some clones in this sample may be carry-over from other donors' samples. The chain links TRBV27 to TRBJ2-1; TRBD1 matches 8 bases. CDR3 nucleotides: TGTGCCAGCAGTTTATTTTTCGGACAGGGAACCTCCTACAATGAGCAGTTCTTC. Translating it yields CASSLFFGQGTSYNEQFF.